The source of this TCR beta chain is a study of blood T cell repertoires in COVID-19. With V trimmed by 5 bases and J by 2 bases, 3 bases remained unmatched. The CDR3 totals 14 residues. Germline V lookup: CDR1 SGHRS, CDR2 YFSETQ. Per the original methods: Estimation of nucleated cell counts relied on the amplification of reference gene primers. Some clones are missing from TCRdb's copy, which holds only in-frame ones; the method was immunoSEQ multiplex PCR. That table gives V, J and clone size, and the DNA gave D and trimming. This table has approximately 77,000 clones, 80% appearing once. Sequenced sample: peripheral blood. This chain connects TRBV5-1 to TRBJ1-4; 7 bases are a match to TRBD1. The source is a woman aged 70-85 years with acute or convalescent COVID-19. Written as DNA, the CDR3 is TGCGCCAGCAGTCCGGGACAGACTAATGAAAAACTGTTTTTT. Amino acid sequence: CASSPGQTNEKLFF.